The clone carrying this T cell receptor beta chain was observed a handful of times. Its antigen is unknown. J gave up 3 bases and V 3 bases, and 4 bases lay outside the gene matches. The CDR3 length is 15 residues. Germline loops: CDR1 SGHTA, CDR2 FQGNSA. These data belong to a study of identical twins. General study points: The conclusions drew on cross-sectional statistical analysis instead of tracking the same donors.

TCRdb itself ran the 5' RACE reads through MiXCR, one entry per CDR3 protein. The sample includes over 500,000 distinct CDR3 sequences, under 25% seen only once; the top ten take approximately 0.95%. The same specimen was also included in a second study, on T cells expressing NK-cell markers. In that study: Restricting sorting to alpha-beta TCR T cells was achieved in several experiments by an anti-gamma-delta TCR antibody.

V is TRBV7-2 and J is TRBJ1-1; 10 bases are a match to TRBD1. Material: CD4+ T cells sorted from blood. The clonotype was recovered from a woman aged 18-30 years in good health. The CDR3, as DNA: TGTGCCAGCAGCTTCTCCGGGACAGGGGACACTGAAGCTTTCTTT. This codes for CASSFSGTGDTEAFF.